This section outlines one TCR beta chain sequence together with its context. Per the authors' pipeline: Amplification from reference gene primers served as the basis for estimated nucleated cell counts. Libraries were prepared by immunoSEQ multiplex PCR; TCRdb keeps only in-frame clonotypes and omits some of them. V and J calls and clone size are those listed in that table; D and trimming were worked out from the DNA. The data contain around 290,000 clones, approximately 86% of them singletons. This entry comes from a study of blood T cell repertoires in COVID-19. Background on the study: Nucleic acid was either cDNA or gDNA, and it came from T cells, B-cell-depleted T cells, or PBMCs.

The CDR3 consists of 16 residues. The V segment lost 5 bases and the J segment 3 bases; nucleotides outside the gene matches: 12. The V gene's germline CDR1 is MDHEN and CDR2 SYDVKM. The rearrangement joins TRBV28 to TRBJ1-2; 7 positions match TRBD1. Input material: PBMCs or T cells enriched from blood (not recorded which). The TCR originated in a young woman who had recovered from COVID-19. The CDR3 loop reads CASSRSHWDSYYGYTF. CDR3 coding DNA: TGTGCCAGCAGTCGCTCCCATTGGGACAGCTACTATGGCTACACCTTC.